Below, one T cell receptor beta chain is given with its context. It lacks a known antigen. The record has no base qualities; no much larger clone is one base away. This same CDR3 is encoded by further DNA sequences in the sample. These data are taken from a study of blood T cell repertoires in COVID-19 (dated by TCRdb to 2018 to 2020). For context, the study as a whole: Samples from collaborators originated in the United States, Italy and Spain and spanned both the acute and convalescent phases of COVID-19. The material from the prospective study consisted of cDNA or gDNA derived from T cells, B-cell-depleted T cells, or PBMCs. Subjects who had been exposed to COVID-19, were actively infected with it, or had recovered from it provided the deeply sampled blood TCRbeta repertoires that made up the dataset. The repertoires were made available in a free public database intended to serve as a resource for research on the immune response to SARS-CoV-2. Samples were obtained from the ongoing ImmuneRACE study (first 160 participants) and from some 1,300 subjects provided by 6 global collaborators. Nearly every sample came with metadata listing a de-identified subject ID, COVID-19 status, age in years and sex. Where HLA class I and class II types were available, the types were taken from metadata supplied by the sample provider, not from assay-based typing. Paper-wide results and their limitations: How much clinical and demographic metadata was included differed by source and by participant, and the metadata was provided uncurated.

The collaborating institutions used their own protocols to collect whole blood in K2EDTA tubes. For TCRbeta analysis, collaborators shipped samples as frozen whole blood, isolated PBMCs, or DNA extracted from either of those sample types. Reading from cysteine to phenylalanine, the CDR3 counts 12 amino acids. Of all the DNA, just the CDR3 is kept, 36 bases in frame from base 1. The germline V gene specifies MNHEY as CDR1 and SVGAGI as CDR2. V is cut by 6 bases and J by 2 bases, and the space between the germline ends is 7 bases. The immunoSEQ Assay, a bias-controlled multiplex PCR, was used to amplify TCRbeta CDR3 regions from genomic DNA. The paper's data handling went like this. The number of nucleated cells in each sample was estimated from the amplification of reference gene primers within the assay. Sequence reads were collapsed and filtered to measure the absolute abundance of every unique TCRbeta CDR3 rearrangement. Productive Simpson clonality was computed per sample as the square root of Simpson's diversity index over productive rearrangements. TCRdb retrieved this table from immuneACCESS and kept in-frame rearrangements only. Not all clones are present; in checked studies, unresolved V genes account for under half, and no reason is known for the remainder. The D gene and trimming were derived from the DNA, and the V and J assignments and clone size from that table. The sample contains 70,000 or so clones, 60% to 85% of them found a single time. Of the sample, approximately 16% falls within the top ten clones.

The V and J genes are TRBV6-5 and TRBJ1-1; a tentative D call is TRBD1 (6 bases match). This clonotype was sampled from a man between 60 and 70 years old with acute or convalescent COVID-19. Sequenced material: peripheral blood. The CDR3 protein: CASRQGNTEAFF. The sequenced DNA: TGTGCCAGCAGACAGGGTAACACTGAAGCTTTCTTT.